A selection of T cell receptor beta chains follows, all from one sample in a study of cytomegalovirus exposure and HLA in healthy donors. Using immunoSEQ multiplex PCR, the repertoire was profiled, and TCRdb retains in-frame clones only, with some absent. The repertoire includes about 150,000 clones, more than 75% of them detected once, and roughly 2.3% sits in the top ten. The specimen was PBMCs. The receptor source for this set is a woman in her late teens or twenties in good health and CMV-seronegative. The CDR3 runs from the conserved cysteine through the conserved F or W. D genes are given only for firm matches.

d_call	v_call	j_call	cdr3_aa	cdr3_nt
TRBD2	TRBV28	TRBJ2-3	CASIGAGGLTDTQYF	TGTGCCAGCATCGGGGCGGGGGGCCTGACAGATACGCAGTATTTT
.	TRBV7-2	TRBJ2-5	CASSHRDTGGETQYF	TGTGCCAGCAGTCACAGGGATACTGGAGGAGAGACCCAGTACTTC
.	TRBV5-6	TRBJ2-2	CASSTVRRTGELFF	TGTGCCAGCAGCACGGTCAGGAGGACCGGGGAGCTGTTTTTT
.	TRBV6-5	TRBJ1-1	CASSDPGMAEAFF	TGTGCCAGCAGTGACCCCGGGATGGCGGAAGCTTTCTTT
TRBD1	TRBV18	TRBJ1-3	CASSPRQGKAGNTIYF	TGTGCCAGCTCACCCAGACAGGGTAAAGCTGGAAACACCATATATTTT
.	TRBV5-1	TRBJ1-2	CASSLVQNYGYTF	TGCGCCAGCAGCTTGGTACAGAACTATGGCTACACCTTC
TRBD2	TRBV5-4	TRBJ2-3	CASSLAAGGRTDTQYF	TGTGCCAGCAGCTTAGCAGCGGGGGGGCGGACAGATACGCAGTATTTT
TRBD1	TRBV27	TRBJ1-2	CASSTRQGGKGYTF	TGTGCCAGCAGTACGCGACAGGGGGGTAAGGGCTACACCTTC
TRBD1	TRBV7-9	TRBJ2-7	CASSLLPTGRYDEQYF	TGTGCCAGCAGCCTTCTCCCGACAGGGAGATATGACGAGCAGTACTTC
.	TRBV19	TRBJ1-4	CASRRKLFF	TGTGCCAGTAGGCGGAAACTGTTTTTT
TRBD2	TRBV28	TRBJ2-7	CATTAGTRAYEQYF	TGTGCCACCACCGCCGGGACTAGGGCCTACGAGCAGTACTTC